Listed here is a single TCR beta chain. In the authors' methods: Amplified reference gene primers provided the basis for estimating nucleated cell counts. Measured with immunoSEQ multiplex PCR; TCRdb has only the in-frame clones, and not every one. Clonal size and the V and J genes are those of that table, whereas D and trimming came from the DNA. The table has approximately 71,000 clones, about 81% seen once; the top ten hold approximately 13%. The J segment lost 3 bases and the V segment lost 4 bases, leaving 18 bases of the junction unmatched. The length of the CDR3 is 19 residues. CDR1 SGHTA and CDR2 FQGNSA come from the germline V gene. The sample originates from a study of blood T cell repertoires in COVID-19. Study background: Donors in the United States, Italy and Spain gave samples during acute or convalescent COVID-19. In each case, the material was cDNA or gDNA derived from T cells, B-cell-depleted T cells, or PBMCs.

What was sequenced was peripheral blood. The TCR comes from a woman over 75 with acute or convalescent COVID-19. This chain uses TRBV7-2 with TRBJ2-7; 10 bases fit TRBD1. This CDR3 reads CASSSRGTGALWRDYEQYF. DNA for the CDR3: TGTGCCAGCAGCTCCAGGGGGACAGGGGCTCTCTGGAGAGACTACGAGCAGTACTTC.